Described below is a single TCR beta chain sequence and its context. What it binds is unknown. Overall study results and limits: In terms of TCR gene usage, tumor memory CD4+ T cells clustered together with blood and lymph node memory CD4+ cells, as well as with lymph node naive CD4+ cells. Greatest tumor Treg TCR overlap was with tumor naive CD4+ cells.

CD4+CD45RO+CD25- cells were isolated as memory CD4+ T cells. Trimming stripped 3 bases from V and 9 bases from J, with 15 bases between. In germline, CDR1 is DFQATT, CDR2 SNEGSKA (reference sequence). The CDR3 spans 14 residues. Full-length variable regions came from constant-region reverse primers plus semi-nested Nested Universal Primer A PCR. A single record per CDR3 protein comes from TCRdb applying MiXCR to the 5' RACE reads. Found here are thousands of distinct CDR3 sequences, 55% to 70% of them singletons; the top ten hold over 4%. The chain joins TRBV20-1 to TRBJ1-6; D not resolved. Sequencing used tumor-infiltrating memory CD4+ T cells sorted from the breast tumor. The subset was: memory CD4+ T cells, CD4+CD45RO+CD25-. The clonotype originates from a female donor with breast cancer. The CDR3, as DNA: TGCAGTGCTAGTGGACGATTCGAGGGTTCACCCCTCCACTTT. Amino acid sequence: CSASGRFEGSPLHF.